This T cell receptor (beta chain) was identified during a study of blood T cell repertoires in COVID-19. Study at large: Acute and convalescent COVID-19 samples came from the United States, Italy and Spain.

This table comes from immunoSEQ multiplex PCR, and its TCRdb copy is limited to in-frame clones, with some not included. The data hold about 300,000 clones, with roughly 83% observed a single time. The CDR3 length is 16 residues. Germline V CDR1 and CDR2: MNHEY, SVGEGT. V lost 2 bases and J lost 5; bases outside the gene matches: 6. The gene calls are TRBV6-2 or TRBV6-3 and TRBJ2-2, with TRBD2 matching over 9 bases. Input material: peripheral blood. This clonotype originated in a woman between 50 and 59 years old with acute or convalescent COVID-19. CDR3 sequence: CASSYPSGAVTGELFF. The CDR3 DNA reads TGTGCCAGCAGTTACCCTAGCGGGGCGGTTACCGGGGAGCTGTTTTTT.